This record looks at one T cell receptor beta chain sequence and its context. What it binds is unknown. This entry is derived from a study of T cells in Graves' hyperthyroidism and ophthalmopathy. Whole-study findings and limits: In simple terms, a model built on 13 V-J features told ophthalmopathy apart from stable hyperthyroidism. Peripheral blood also featured most of the thyroid clonotypes expanded above 0.001.

The CDR3 regions of TCR beta were amplified from RNA transcripts. HTBI primers were employed in a first-round RT-PCR of the TCR CDR3. TCRdb called the multiplex PCR reads again in MiXCR, with one record for every CDR3 protein. Here the sample spans roughly 570,000 distinct CDR3 sequences, 46% being singletons. Patients having uncontrolled infection, another autoimmune disease, pregnancy or lactation were not included. Material for sequencing was peripheral blood or thyroid tissue (not recorded which). The sequence was obtained from an adult woman with Graves' disease, either hyperthyroidism or ophthalmopathy (not recorded which).

For the CDR3, the DNA is TGTGCCAGCAGCTCAGATGGGGGCACTGAAGCTTTCTTT. As protein: CASSSDGGTEAFF. The rearrangement uses TRBV7-6 and TRBJ1-1, with D tentatively TRBD1 (5 bases). Trimming removed 4 bases from V and 4 bases from J, with 10 bases in between. Looked up from germline, CDR1 is SGHVS and CDR2 is FNYEAQ. This CDR3 has 13 residues.